This T cell receptor (beta chain) was identified in a study of T cell responses to AZD1222 COVID-19 vaccine. Sequenced by immunoSEQ multiplex PCR; TCRdb stores in-frame clones only, minus some. The sample includes over 95,000 clones, around 88% seen only once; the top ten take about 6%. Germline V gene data show CDR1 as SGHTA and CDR2 as FQGNSA. The CDR3 spans 13 residues. V lost 4 bases and J lost 1, with 7 bases in between. Worth noting for this clone: This CDR3 is also generated by other DNA sequences in the sample.

This clonotype was sampled from an adult who received the AZD1222 COVID-19 vaccine. V usage is TRBV7-2 and J usage is TRBJ1-1; D uncertain. The material was peripheral blood, obtained 28 days after the second AZD1222 dose. CDR3 protein: CASSSGGNTEAFF. The CDR3 DNA is TGTGCCAGCAGCTCGGGTGGGAACACTGAAGCTTTCTTT.